Shown below are 7 T cell receptor beta chains from a single sample sequenced in a study of blood T cell repertoires in COVID-19. Clones were read by immunoSEQ multiplex PCR, and TCRdb kept only the in-frame ones, dropping some. The repertoire holds about 370,000 clones, with about 89% as singletons. Sequences were obtained from peripheral blood. These TCRs come from a woman aged 25 to 45 with COVID-19, enrolled during active disease.

This chain links TRBV19 with TRBJ2-2; 7 nucleotides agree with TRBD2. V shed 1 base and J 6 bases; nucleotides not matched to a gene: 2. The CDR3 is 14 amino acids. Germline V gives CDR1 LNHDA, CDR2 SQIVND (reference sequence). The CDR3 is CASSIVGGSGELFF. The CDR3 DNA follows: TGTGCCAGTAGTATAGTGGGAGGGTCCGGGGAGCTGTTTTTT.

The chain has TRBV5-6 and TRBJ2-5; D may be TRBD1 (7 bases). This CDR3 comprises 14 residues. Per germline, CDR1 SGHDT and CDR2 YYEEEE. V was clipped by 4 bases and J by 5 bases, with 15 bases between them. The CDR3 nucleotides are TGTGCCAGCAGCGCGGGACAGCCAGGGGAGACCCAGTACTTC. This codes for CASSAGQPGETQYF.

The gene calls are TRBV13 and TRBJ2-3; 10 nucleotides line up with TRBD2. V shed 0 bases and J 4 bases; nucleotides not matched to a gene: 1. CDR3 length: 15 amino acids. The V gene's germline CDR1 is PRHDT and CDR2 FYEKMQ (reference sequence). CDR3 amino acids: CASSLGAGGSDTQYF. CDR3 sequence (DNA): TGTGCCAGCAGCTTAGGAGCGGGGGGGTCAGATACGCAGTATTTT.

The rearrangement uses TRBV7-9 and TRBJ1-1; TRBD1 matches at 9 bases. The CDR3 length is 16 residues. The junction had 11 bases not matched to a gene; V was cut back by 3 bases and J by 6 bases. Germline V gene data show CDR1 as SEHNR and CDR2 as FQNEAQ (reference sequence). The CDR3 region is CASSFSFGTGSAEAFF. The CDR3, as DNA: TGTGCCAGCAGCTTCAGTTTCGGGACAGGGTCCGCTGAAGCTTTCTTT.

In its sample, this clone was seen once. This chain uses TRBV6-2 or TRBV6-3 with TRBJ1-2; D not certain. The germline gives CDR1 MNHEY, CDR2 SVGEGT. Trimming left V 2 bases short and J 10 bases short, with 14 bases between. This CDR3 contains 13 residues. Here the CDR3 DNA reads TGTGCCAGCAGTTACCAGGTTTCGGGAGTCTACACCTTC. Its protein is CASSYQVSGVYTF.

The V gene is TRBV9, the J gene TRBJ2-5; D may be TRBD2 (5 bases). The V and J ends lost 3 bases and 1 base respectively, with 19 bases between them. Germline V gene sequence: CDR1 SGDLS, CDR2 YYNGEE. The CDR3 totals 17 residues. The CDR3 DNA sequence: TGTGCCAGCAGCGGAATAGAAGCGGAACCTCTCCAAGAGACCCAGTACTTC. Amino acids: CASSGIEAEPLQETQYF.

The rearrangement links TRBV5-1 to TRBJ2-2; 10 positions agree with TRBD1. Per germline, CDR1 SGHRS and CDR2 YFSETQ. This CDR3 is built from 16 residues. The trim removed 4 bases at V and 4 bases at J, leaving 7 bases unmatched. The DNA of the CDR3 is TGCGCCAGCAGCCTGACAGGGGGCTTTGGCACCGGGGAGCTGTTTTTT. Its translation is CASSLTGGFGTGELFF.